The source of this TCR beta chain is a study of tissue T cells after allogeneic stem cell transplantation. Trimming stripped 0 bases from V and 6 bases from J, with 8 bases between. The CDR3 extends over 12 amino acids. CDR1 is SGHLS and CDR2 is HYDKME in the germline V gene. Stated time point: mouse harvest day 14 after allogeneic transplant. Each mouse received 10^7 T-cell-depleted marrow cells plus 10^6 splenic CD5+ T cells by tail vein. Concerning this clone itself: Gene names are the mouse ones. The observed sequence ends 1 residue before the CDR3 terminus, with the missing tail filled in from the germline J gene.

Using immunoSEQ multiplex PCR, the repertoire was profiled, and TCRdb retains in-frame clones only, with some absent. The sample lists about 4,000 clones, approximately 50% occurring once. This receptor was taken from a female BALB/c mouse given C57BL/6 T cells with graft-versus-host disease after an allogeneic hematopoietic cell transplant. Sequencing used lymph node tissue. This rearrangement joins TRBV12-2 to TRBJ2-7; no clear D gene. CDR3 protein: CASSLGSLEQYF. The sequenced part of the CDR3 DNA is TGTGCCAGCTCTCTCGGCAGTCTTGAACAGTAC.